The 32 T cell receptor beta chains listed next were all sequenced from one sample in a study of blood T cell repertoires in COVID-19. TCRdb keeps only in-frame clones here, not all; method: immunoSEQ multiplex PCR. The data contain approximately 500,000 clones, around 85% of them seen just once; the ten biggest clones take up roughly 3.2%. Material: peripheral blood. Receptors originate from a human donor in a cohort sampled during active COVID-19.

The chain employs TRBV29-1 and TRBJ1-5, with a possible D match to TRBD1 (6 bases). This CDR3 has 13 residues. Germline V gene sequence: CDR1 SQVTM, CDR2 ANQGSEA. Trimming stripped 4 bases from V and 5 bases from J, with 12 bases between. The CDR3 spells CSVADNRDQPQHF. The CDR3 DNA is TGCAGCGTTGCCGATAACAGGGATCAGCCCCAGCATTTT. The full variable domain, with the rest looked up from reference TRBV29-1 and TRBJ1-5, is SAVISQKPSRDICQRGTSLTIQCQVDSQVTMMFWYRQQPGQSLTLIATANQGSEATYESGFVIDKFPISRPNLTFSTLTVSNMSPEDSSIYLCSVADNRDQPQHFGDGTRLSIL.

The chain employs TRBV6-5 and TRBJ2-7; the D gene is possibly TRBD2 (5 bases). The V gene's germline CDR1 is MNHEY and CDR2 SVGAGI. Trimming removed 0 bases at V and 6 bases at J, with 18 bases between. The CDR3 extends over 16 amino acids. The CDR3 bases are TGTGCCAGCAGTTACTCCGGGCCACACCAGAGCGGCGAGCAGTACTTC. It translates to CASSYSGPHQSGEQYF.

This clone was seen a single time. The chain joins TRBV30 to TRBJ2-7, with TRBD1 matching 10 bases. CDR1 is GTSNPN, CDR2 SVGIG, per germline (reference sequence). The V gene end was trimmed by 2 bases and the J gene end by 4 bases; junction bases not matched to a gene: 5. The CDR3 contains 14 residues. The CDR3: CAWSKGTGAYEQYF. CDR3 nucleotides: TGTGCCTGGAGTAAGGGGACAGGGGCATACGAGCAGTACTTC.

The rearrangement uses TRBV14 and TRBJ1-6; D gene unclear. Per germline, CDR1 SGHDN and CDR2 FVKESK. Trimming shortened V by 4 bases and J by 5 bases, and 15 bases separated the two germline ends. This CDR3 comprises 16 residues. As DNA, the CDR3 is TGTGCCAGCAGCCGAGGAACTCCGTTAAATAATTCACCCCTCCACTTT. Amino acids: CASSRGTPLNNSPLHF.

The chain combines TRBV6-5 with TRBJ2-7, with 10 bases that match TRBD1. The CDR3 is 14 amino acids. The J segment lost 3 bases and the V segment lost 6 bases, leaving 5 bases of the junction unmatched. CDR1 is MNHEY and CDR2 is SVGAGI in the germline V gene. Here the CDR3 reads CASSLRDRGYEQYF. In DNA form, the CDR3 reads TGTGCCAGCAGCCTCCGGGACAGGGGCTACGAGCAGTACTTC.

The chain employs TRBV24-1 and TRBJ2-5, with unresolved D. The CDR3 loop spans 15 amino acids. V lost 4 bases to trimming and J lost 1 base, with 12 bases between them. Germline V gene data show CDR1 as KGHDR and CDR2 as SFDVKD. The CDR3 spells CATSDPRLGQETQYF. The CDR3 nucleotides are TGTGCCACCAGTGACCCCCGGCTAGGCCAAGAGACCCAGTACTTC.

This clone came up a few times. The rearrangement uses TRBV27 and TRBJ2-6; TRBD1 is a possible D gene (5 bases). Germline V gene data show CDR1 as MNHEY and CDR2 as SMNVEV (reference sequence). With 2 bases removed from V and 0 bases from J, the gap between germline ends came to 20 bases. The CDR3 spans 20 residues. The CDR3 DNA reads as TGTGCCAGCAGTTTAGCAGGGCTCCCCGTCCCTTTCTCTGGGGCCAACGTCCTGACTTTC. Translated, it gives CASSLAGLPVPFSGANVLTF.

The V and J genes are TRBV5-1 and TRBJ2-7; D perhaps matches TRBD1 (6 bases). Trimming cost V 0 bases and J 1 base, with 11 bases left between them. Germline V gene data show CDR1 as SGHRS and CDR2 as YFSETQ. The CDR3 covers 15 residues. CDR3 DNA sequence: TGCGCCAGCAGCTTGGGGGAGAGGGGGTCCTACGAGCAGTACTTC. Its protein is CASSLGERGSYEQYF.

The chain couples TRBV27 to TRBJ1-3; 8 bases fit TRBD1. From germline, CDR1 is MNHEY and CDR2 SMNVEV (reference sequence). Trimming at V came to 5 bases and at J to 4 bases, leaving 7 bases not matched to a gene. The CDR3 is made up of 15 amino acids. CDR3 region: CASSPGTGSGNTIYF. The CDR3 DNA sequence: TGTGCCAGCAGTCCCGGGACAGGTAGCGGAAACACCATATATTTT.

The V call is TRBV9, the J call TRBJ2-7; TRBD2 agrees at 10 bases. V shed 0 bases, J shed 1 base, and the junction held 7 bases outside the gene matches. Germline V gene data show CDR1 as SGDLS and CDR2 as YYNGEE. The CDR3 consists of 17 residues. The CDR3 DNA follows: TGTGCCAGCAGCGTAGGGCTAGCGGGAGCTGGGTCCTACGAGCAGTACTTC. Residues: CASSVGLAGAGSYEQYF.

This clone was picked up one time. J is TRBJ1-5 and V is TRBV21-1; TRBD1 was called by the table and not checked on the DNA. TRBV21-1 is shown as a pseudogene. This CDR3 has 19 residues. Here the CDR3 reads CASSTSPGHDLRNNQPQHF. The DNA of the CDR3 is TGTGCCAGCAGCACCTCCCCCGGACACGACCTCCGAAACAATCAGCCCCAGCATTTT.

The V and J genes are TRBV3-1 (or the pseudogene TRBV3-2) and TRBJ2-2; 7 bases agree with TRBD2. The CDR3 loop spans 15 amino acids. Germline V CDR1 and CDR2: LGHDT, YNNKEL (reference sequence). The trim removed 1 base at V and 3 bases at J, leaving 2 bases unmatched. CDR3 DNA: TGTGCCAGCAGCCAAGGCCTAGCGGACACCGGGGAGCTGTTTTTT. Residues: CASSQGLADTGELFF.

This clone was seen a single time. This chain joins TRBV10-3 and TRBJ2-1, with TRBD2 identical over 9 bases. The V gene end was trimmed by 0 bases and the J gene end by 7 bases; junction bases not matched to a gene: 4. CDR1 is ENHRY, CDR2 SYGVKD, per germline. CDR3 size: 15 residues. The chain's CDR3 is CAISESGGRGNEQFF. The CDR3 region has the DNA TGTGCCATCAGTGAGTCGGGCGGGAGGGGAAATGAGCAGTTCTTC.

The CDR3 nucleotides read TGTGCCACCAAACTCTCGGGACAGGGGTATGGCTACACCTTC. Residues: CATKLSGQGYGYTF. This chain connects TRBV6-6 to TRBJ1-2; TRBD1 matches 10 bases. CDR1 and CDR2 from the germline V gene are MNHNY and SVGAGI (reference sequence). V shed 10 bases and J 5 bases; nucleotides not matched to a gene: 10. The length of the CDR3 is 14 residues.

The chain links TRBV5-1 to TRBJ2-4; 10 bases agree with TRBD1. CDR1 is SGHRS, CDR2 YFSETQ, per germline. The V and J ends lost 4 bases and 1 base, in that order; junction bases with no gene match: 20. The CDR3 is 21 amino acids. The CDR3 nucleotides are TGCGCCAGCAGCCTCGGGACAGGGGCGGCCCAGATCTTTTCGGCCAAAAACATTCAGTACTTC. Translating it yields CASSLGTGAAQIFSAKNIQYF.

The chain joins TRBV6-4 to TRBJ1-2; no reliable D call. CDR1 is MRHNA, CDR2 SNTAGT, per germline. The V end lost 4 bases, the J end lost 4 bases, and 13 bases lay between the germline ends. The CDR3 has 14 residues. The CDR3 here is CASSVELSSYGYTF. The CDR3 coding sequence is TGTGCCAGCAGTGTCGAACTGTCGAGCTATGGCTACACCTTC.

This rearrangement joins TRBV5-1 to TRBJ1-2; D not resolved. Germline values: CDR1 SGHRS, CDR2 YFSETQ. The CDR3 is 14 residues long. Trimming stripped 4 bases from V and 8 bases from J, with 18 bases between. The CDR3 DNA is TGCGCCAGCAGCCCGGACTCCCCCCAGCAGGGCTACACCTTC. This gives the protein CASSPDSPQQGYTF. Full variable domain (outside the CDR3, taken from reference TRBV5-1 and TRBJ1-2): KAGVTQTPRYLIKTRGQQVTLSCSPISGHRSVSWYQQTPGQGLQFLFEYFSETQRNKGNFPGRFSGRQFSNSRSEMNVSTLELGDSALYLCASSPDSPQQGYTFGSGTRLTVV.

This rearrangement joins TRBV7-2 to TRBJ2-3, with 12 nucleotides matching TRBD2. The J segment lost 0 bases and the V segment lost 6 bases, leaving 4 bases of the junction unmatched. The CDR3 runs 16 residues. Germline lookup yields CDR1 SGHTA and CDR2 FQGNSA. The CDR3 nucleotides read TGTGCCAGCAGTCGGACTAGCGGGACTAGCACAGATACGCAGTATTTT. Translated, it gives CASSRTSGTSTDTQYF.

This chain joins TRBV10-3 and TRBJ2-3, with 10 bases matching TRBD1. The CDR3 runs to 16 residues. The germline V gene encodes CDR1 ENHRY and CDR2 SYGVKD. The J segment lost 6 bases and the V segment lost 0 bases, leaving 6 bases of the junction unmatched. CDR3 sequence reads: CAISESTGGESDTQYF. In DNA, the CDR3 is TGTGCCATCAGTGAGTCGACAGGGGGCGAATCCGATACGCAGTATTTT.

The CDR3 spells CASSLAGHSYEQYF. The CDR3 DNA sequence: TGTGCCAGCAGTCTAGCGGGACACTCCTACGAGCAGTACTTC. The J gene is TRBJ2-7, the V gene TRBV27, with 9 bases matching TRBD2. The ends lost 5 bases at V and 0 bases at J; junction bases unmatched: 2. The V gene's germline CDR1 is MNHEY and CDR2 SMNVEV (reference sequence). The CDR3 extends over 14 amino acids.

The chain has TRBV28 and TRBJ1-2; D gene uncertain. The CDR3 consists of 14 residues. The V gene lost 6 bases and the J gene lost 7 bases, with 18 bases spanning the gap. Germline assignment: CDR1 MDHEN and CDR2 SYDVKM. CDR3 region: CASRPNGRESGYTF. CDR3 sequence (DNA): TGTGCCAGCAGGCCCAATGGGAGGGAAAGTGGCTACACCTTC.

V usage is TRBV3-1 (or the pseudogene TRBV3-2) and J usage is TRBJ1-4; 9 bases line up with TRBD1. CDR1 and CDR2 from the germline V gene are LGHDT and YNNKEL (reference sequence). Trimming removed 1 base from V and 2 bases from J; junction bases left unmatched: 11. This CDR3 region has 19 residues. CDR3 protein: CASSQGVPGQGATNEKLFF. CDR3 nucleotides: TGTGCCAGCAGCCAAGGTGTCCCGGGACAGGGTGCCACTAATGAAAAACTGTTTTTT.

This rearrangement joins TRBV28 to TRBJ1-2; 7 bases match TRBD1. CDR1 MDHEN and CDR2 SYDVKM come from the germline V gene. The CDR3 sequence is 12 residues long. Trimming removed 8 bases from V and 5 bases from J; junction bases left unmatched: 5. The CDR3 DNA follows: TGTGCCAGCGCTGACAGGGAGTATGGCTACACCTTC. Its translation is CASADREYGYTF.

This clone was found many times. This CDR3 is CASGLVGAGMYSPLHF. DNA for the CDR3: TGTGCTAGTGGTTTGGTGGGAGCGGGTATGTATTCACCCCTCCACTTT. The chain has TRBV12-5 and TRBJ1-6; D not certain. This CDR3 region has 16 residues. V was pared by 0 bases and J by 8 bases, with 14 bases between. CDR1 LGHNT and CDR2 FRNRAP come from the germline V gene.

The rearrangement uses TRBV27 and TRBJ1-2; 9 positions agree with TRBD1. After removal of 0 bases from V and 8 bases from J, the junction contained 4 bases not matched to a gene. Germline lookup yields CDR1 MNHEY and CDR2 SMNVEV (reference sequence). The length of the CDR3 is 14 residues. DNA of the CDR3: TGTGCCAGCAGTTTATCAGGGACAGGGATCGGCTACACCTTC. Encoded protein: CASSLSGTGIGYTF.

This chain connects TRBV14 to TRBJ1-6; D call uncertain. The germline V and J ends were trimmed by 1 base and 7 bases, with 14 bases remaining between them. CDR1 is SGHDN and CDR2 is FVKESK in the germline V gene. The CDR3 sequence is 16 residues long. The DNA of the CDR3 is TGTGCCAGCAGCCAAGGCGGGCTAGGGATAAATTCACCCCTCCACTTT. Protein: CASSQGGLGINSPLHF.

The chain employs TRBV24-1 and TRBJ1-6, with 7 bases identical to TRBD1. The germline V gene has CDR1 KGHDR and CDR2 SFDVKD. The CDR3 covers 14 residues. V gave up 10 bases and J gave up 8 bases; unmatched junction bases: 10. CDR3 region: CATRGGTEDSPLHF. CDR3 sequence (DNA): TGTGCCACTCGGGGGGGGACAGAGGATTCACCCCTCCACTTT.

The rearrangement links TRBV5-5 to TRBJ2-7, with 12 bases fitting TRBD1. This CDR3 contains 17 residues. V was pared by 2 bases and J by 1 base, with 7 bases of the junction left unmatched. Germline V gene data show CDR1 as SGHKS and CDR2 as YYEKEE (reference sequence). The CDR3 sequence is CASSFRGQGAWSYEQYF. The CDR3 nucleotides read TGTGCCAGCAGCTTTAGGGGACAGGGGGCTTGGTCCTACGAGCAGTACTTC. The complete variable domain, with remaining parts taken from reference TRBV5-5 and TRBJ2-7, reads DAGVTQSPTHLIKTRGQQVTLRCSPISGHKSVSWYQQVLGQGPQFIFQYYEKEERGRGNFPDRFSARQFPNYSSELNVNALLLGDSALYLCASSFRGQGAWSYEQYFGPGTRLTVT.

The chain uses TRBV10-3 and TRBJ2-7; D not resolved. This CDR3 comprises 11 residues. Germline assignment: CDR1 ENHRY and CDR2 SYGVKD. The V and J ends lost 2 bases and 6 bases respectively, with 5 bases between them. The CDR3 DNA reads as TGTGCCATCAGTGAGATTAGCGAGCAGTACTTC. This codes for CAISEISEQYF.

The chain uses TRBV7-2 and TRBJ2-7; 8 positions agree with TRBD2. This CDR3 comprises 14 residues. Germline trimming cut 1 base from V and 2 bases from J; bases unmatched to any gene: 1. Germline V gives CDR1 SGHTA, CDR2 FQGNSA. The CDR3 region has the DNA TGTGCCAGCAGCTTAGTAGCGGGACCCTACGAGCAGTACTTC. This codes for CASSLVAGPYEQYF.

This clone was seen just once. The chain joins TRBV5-4 to TRBJ2-1; D is possibly TRBD2 (6 bases). With 7 bases removed from V and 4 bases from J, the gap between germline ends came to 15 bases. The CDR3 spans 14 residues. CDR1 and CDR2 from the germline V gene are SGHNT and YYREEE (reference sequence). This chain's CDR3 is CASFDGRGYNEQFF. The CDR3 DNA reads TGTGCCAGCTTTGACGGGAGAGGTTACAATGAGCAGTTCTTC. Variable domain in full (rest from reference TRBV5-4 and TRBJ2-1): ETGVTQSPTHLIKTRGQQVTLRCSSQSGHNTVSWYQQALGQGPQFIFQYYREEENGRGNFPPRFSGLQFPNYSSELNVNALELDDSALYLCASFDGRGYNEQFFGPGTRLTVL.

The rearrangement links TRBV2 to TRBJ2-7; D possibly corresponds to TRBD1 (6 bases). This CDR3 contains 16 residues. The germline V and J ends were trimmed by 7 bases and 2 bases, with 21 bases remaining between them. In germline, CDR1 is SNHLY, CDR2 FYNNEI. CDR3 amino acids: CASTNPTGTSPYEQYF. In nucleotides, the CDR3 is TGTGCCAGCACTAATCCAACCGGGACATCCCCCTACGAGCAGTACTTC.